This T cell receptor beta chain was identified in a study of TIL therapy for anti-PD-1-resistant metastatic lung cancer. Looking at the study overall: Tumors were harvested before any PD-1/PD-L1 blockade. Most patients had lung adenocarcinoma; a handful of tumors were EGFR-mutant, two ALK-rearranged; half smoked currently or formerly. Findings and limits, study-wide: The cohort had more treatment-naive, never-smoker and oncogene-addicted patients than typical.

Of note for this clone: Its antigen is not identified.

The libraries were made with immunoSEQ v3. Here immunoSEQ multiplex PCR was the method, and the copy in TCRdb shows in-frame clones only, minus some. This sample carries approximately 57,000 clones, 75% to 90% of them seen once, and the ten largest clones take about 2.8%. The time point here: pre-treatment sample, taken before nivolumab and TIL therapy. Germline V CDR1 and CDR2: SQVTM, ANQGSEA. The CDR3 is 16 amino acids. V lost 5 bases and J 10 bases, leaving 26 bases between the germline ends. Sequencing used blood, obtained at baseline. The clonotype comes from a person between 25 and 79 years old with non-small cell lung cancer. V and J are TRBV29-1 and TRBJ1-4; a weak D match, TRBD1 (5 bases). The CDR3 loop reads CSVRISGTRGYGKLFF. The CDR3 DNA is TGCAGCGTTAGAATCAGTGGGACGCGGGGCTATGGAAAACTGTTTTTT.